This TCR beta chain was profiled in a study of blood T cells in healthy people across ages. Findings and limits, study-wide: Per million T cells, the diversity of TCR beta decreased roughly linearly as age advanced.

In germline, CDR1 is DFQATT, CDR2 SNEGSKA (reference sequence). The junction had 13 bases not matched to a gene; V was cut back by 6 bases and J by 6 bases. This CDR3 spans 14 amino acids. For this clonotype: Its antigen is currently unknown.

The second PCR ran about 6 to 11 cycles with a sample-barcoded 5' primer and J-beta primers. All cDNA molecules were each tagged by a template-switch adaptor with 12 random nucleotides. No fewer than 2.5 million CDR3-containing paired-end reads came from each sample. MiXCR was run by TCRdb on the 5' RACE reads, yielding one entry per CDR3 protein. The repertoire holds some 1.5 million distinct CDR3 sequences, about 28% seen once, with about 7.7% in the top ten. Total RNA was extracted at no less than 6 micrograms per sample. The origin of this receptor is a woman in her 30s in good health. The sample was blood. The rearrangement joins TRBV20-1 to TRBJ1-2, with TRBD1 matching 7 bases. The CDR3: CSATDRLVIDGYTF. The CDR3 DNA is TGCAGTGCCACGGACAGGCTAGTTATTGATGGCTACACCTTC.